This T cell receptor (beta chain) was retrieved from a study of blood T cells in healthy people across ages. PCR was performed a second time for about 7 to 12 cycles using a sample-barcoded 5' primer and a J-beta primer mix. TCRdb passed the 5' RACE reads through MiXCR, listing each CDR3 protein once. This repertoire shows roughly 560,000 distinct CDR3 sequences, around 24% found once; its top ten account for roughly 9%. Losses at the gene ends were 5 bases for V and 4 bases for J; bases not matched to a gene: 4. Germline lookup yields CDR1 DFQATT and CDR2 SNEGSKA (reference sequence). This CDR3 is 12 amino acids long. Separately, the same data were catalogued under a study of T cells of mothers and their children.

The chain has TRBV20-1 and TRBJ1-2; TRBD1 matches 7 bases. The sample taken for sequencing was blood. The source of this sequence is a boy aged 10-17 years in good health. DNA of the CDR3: TGCAGTGCTCCACAGGGGACCTATGGCTACACCTTC. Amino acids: CSAPQGTYGYTF.